The entry that follows covers one TCR beta chain sequence. Its antigen is not yet known. No quality values exist for individual bases; no much larger clone is one base distant. Every donor in the study was a healthy Caucasian. The twin cohort comprised three pairs of female monozygotic twins, all aged roughly 18 to 29 years. Peripheral blood mononuclear cells were the source from which RNA for the TCR libraries was isolated. The CDR3, from cysteine to phenylalanine, totals 14 residues. The only DNA kept is the CDR3, 42 bases in frame from the first base. The junction shows trimming of 0 bases on V and 7 bases on J, plus 10 bases between the germline ends. Looking up the germline V gene yields CDR1 SGDLS and CDR2 YYNGEE. This specimen belongs to a study of identical twins (dated by TCRdb to the mid-2010s). About the investigation overall: TCR alpha and beta repertoires from monozygotic twins, unrelated adults of various ages and cord blood were deep-sequenced to test whether fetal clonotypes persist. To rule out contamination, replicate twin experiments were performed at different times with different library preparation protocols. Results the study describes overall, beyond this receptor: Abundant cord blood beta clonotypes had fewer insertions, young adult naive repertoires showed a similar but weaker trend, and memory repertoires showed no such trend. Out-of-frame TCR alpha sharing in monozygotic twins was systematically underestimated by recombination models, whereas sharing between unrelated individuals was in agreement with the recombination models. Conclusions relied on cross-sectional statistical analysis, since the same donors could not be followed over many years. Compared with coincidental sharing between unrelated individuals, an excess of low generation-probability sequences was observed among out-of-frame TCR alpha sequences shared between twins. Zero-insertion analyses could be partly confounded by invariant T cells such as MAIT and iNKT, although diverse VJ usage argued against such confounding for most clonotypes. A weaker excess of twin sharing was found in beta out-of-frame sequences because the signal-to-noise ratio was lowered by fewer shared sequences.

The library was produced with 5' RACE. Sequencing was carried out with an Illumina HiSeq 2000. Template switching added a universal primer binding site, and the final cDNA carried a unique molecular identifier that allowed TCR cDNA molecules to be counted accurately. First-strand cDNA for TCR alpha and beta chains was synthesized from specific primers in the conserved constant-segment region. To control for contamination, each cDNA library was double barcoded with a SMART-Mk sample barcode plus Illumina barcodes. Two successive PCR steps introduced TruSeq adapter sequences along with Illumina sample barcodes. The TCR alpha and beta cDNA libraries were sequenced on the Illumina HiSeq platform using custom primers. Turning to the authors' computational methods: Raw reads were processed with MiGEC to extract unique molecular identifiers, and MiXCR was used to determine CDR3 positions. For each individual, recombination models were inferred using an EM algorithm with the repgenHMM and IGoR tools. Shared clonotypes were analyzed with the tcR package in R, and sharing was normalized by the product of cloneset sizes. Out-of-frame nonproductive sequences were analyzed to study raw recombination free of thymic and clonal selection effects. TCRdb's own reprocessing of the public reads used fastp at Q25 and MiXCR and kept productive beta chains. Rows with one shared CDR3 protein collapse into an entry with the most common genes and DNA. The authors' filters were not applied to this entry. The sample records about 900,000 distinct CDR3 sequences, about 12% of which are singletons. Together, the top ten hold around 1.5% of the sample.

These data are also associated with another study on yellow fever vaccine responses in identical twins. Taken from the second paper: The authors reported that the T cell response to vaccination in identical twins appeared partly convergent and partly personalized. Focusing on identical twins, the study followed the T cell clones that responded to the vaccine, and did so with precision.

Sequencing was done on a sample of PBMCs. The origin of this receptor is a young woman in good health. The chain links TRBV9 with TRBJ2-2; TRBD2 could be the D gene, as 5 bases match. The DNA sequence is TGTGCCAGCAGCGTAGTGGGAGCGAGCGGGGAGCTGTTTTTT. Its amino acids are CASSVVGASGELFF. The full variable domain, with segments outside the CDR3 supplied by the reference TRBV9 and TRBJ2-2 proteins, appears as DSGVTQTPKHLITATGQRVTLRCSPRSGDLSVYWYQQSLDQGLQFLIQYYNGEERAKGNILERFSAQQFPDLHSELNLSSLELGDSALYFCASSVVGASGELFFGEGSRLTVL.